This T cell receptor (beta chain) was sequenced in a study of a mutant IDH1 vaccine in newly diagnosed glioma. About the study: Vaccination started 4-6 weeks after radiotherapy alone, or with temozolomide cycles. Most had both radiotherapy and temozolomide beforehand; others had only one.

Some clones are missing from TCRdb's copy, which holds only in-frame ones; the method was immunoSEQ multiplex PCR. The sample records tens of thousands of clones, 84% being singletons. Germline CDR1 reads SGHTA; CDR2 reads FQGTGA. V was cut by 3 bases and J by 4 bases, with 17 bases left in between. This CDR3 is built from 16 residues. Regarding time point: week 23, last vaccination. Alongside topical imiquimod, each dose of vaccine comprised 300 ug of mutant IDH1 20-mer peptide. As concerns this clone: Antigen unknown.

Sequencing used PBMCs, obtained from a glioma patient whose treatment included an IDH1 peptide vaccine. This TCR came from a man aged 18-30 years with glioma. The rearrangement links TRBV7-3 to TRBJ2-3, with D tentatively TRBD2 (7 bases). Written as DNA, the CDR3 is TGTGCCAGCAGCTTCGGGGGGCGCGATCTTCCAGATACGCAGTATTTT. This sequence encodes CASSFGGRDLPDTQYF.